The 2 T cell receptor beta chains presented below share a single source sample, sequenced in a study of tissue T cells after allogeneic stem cell transplantation. The method was immunoSEQ multiplex PCR; TCRdb's version includes in-frame clones alone and lacks a portion of them. The data hold about 26,000 clones, with about 90% observed a single time. Sequencing was performed on blood, taken before transplantation. These receptors came from a male donor aged 60 or over who later had graft-versus-host disease after an allogeneic stem cell transplant.

The J gene is TRBJ1-4, the V gene TRBV13, with a weak D call TRBD1 (6 bases). In germline, CDR1 is PRHDT, CDR2 FYEKMQ (reference sequence). CDR3 length: 15 residues. V lost 4 bases to trimming and J lost 5 bases, with 14 bases between them. CDR3 sequence: CASSSVGQGNEKLFF. The CDR3 DNA follows: TGTGCCAGCAGCTCTGTCGGGCAGGGGAATGAAAAACTGTTTTTT.

Here the CDR3 DNA reads TGCGCCAGCTCGCTCGATTCAGGGGGCCAGTCCTACGAGCAGTACTTC. It codes for CASSLDSGGQSYEQYF. V gene TRBV5-1 combines with J gene TRBJ2-7, with 8 nucleotides matching TRBD1. Looked up from germline, CDR1 is SGHRS and CDR2 is YFSETQ. This CDR3 comprises 16 residues. J lost 1 base, V lost 7 bases, and 13 bases had no gene match. The full variable domain, rest sourced from reference TRBV5-1 and TRBJ2-7, is KAGVTQTPRYLIKTRGQQVTLSCSPISGHRSVSWYQQTPGQGLQFLFEYFSETQRNKGNFPGRFSGRQFSNSRSEMNVSTLELGDSALYLCASSLDSGGQSYEQYFGPGTRLTVT.